This T cell receptor beta chain stems from a study of cytomegalovirus exposure and HLA in healthy donors (dated by TCRdb to about 2017). Regarding the complete study: According to a later analysis, one platform produced both the approximately 110 validation repertoires and the 620 or so repertoires of the first cohort. The aim of the study was to test whether cataloging public T cell receptors could identify signatures of past pathogen exposure. The study combined high-throughput TCR immunosequencing, statistical association of individual TCRs with disease status, and machine learning to predict cytomegalovirus infection status. In addition to the first cohort of hundreds of subjects, a separate validation cohort of under 150 different subjects was used. General findings and caveats noted by the study authors: A later analysis lacked HLA typing for the validation cohort, so it scored co-occurrence in that cohort across all 120 repertoires. A total of fewer than 200 TCR beta chains were listed by the study as associated with cytomegalovirus. The classifier was reported to diagnose cytomegalovirus status with high specificity and sensitivity in both the original cohort and the validation cohort. According to the authors, the approach could potentially be generalized to other disease states and immunological phenotypes. A later analysis found that TCRs clustered in the first cohort also tended to co-occur in the 100 to 150 validation repertoires, with approximately 95% of cluster scores above 0. While some public TCRs were present in many individuals, most TCR sequences turned up only very rarely across donors. Three of the identified cytomegalovirus-associated TCR beta chains were confirmed in vitro to be specific for cytomegalovirus antigens.

Separate from the roughly 660-subject first cohort, the validation cohort of around 130 subjects was the group to which the donors belonged. The library was produced with the immunoSEQ multiplex PCR assay. As for the authors' bioinformatics: To diagnose cytomegalovirus status from the catalog of TCR beta chain sequences, a statistical classification framework was built. The clones in this table, taken by TCRdb from immuneACCESS, are in-frame only. Not every clone is retained; where verified, under half of the shortfall comes from an unresolved V gene, and the cause of the rest is unknown. V and J calls and clone size follow that table, whereas D and trimming were derived from the DNA. This sample gives 90,000 or so clones in total; roughly 85% of them show up just once. The ten most abundant clones make up roughly 20% of the sample. The trim is 7 bases for V and 0 bases for J, with a gap of 11 bases between the germline ends. The CDR3, cysteine through phenylalanine, is 14 amino acids long. Only CDR3 DNA is held: 42 bases, read in frame from base 1. As encoded in the germline V gene, CDR1 is SNHLY while CDR2 is FYNNEI.

With regard to this clone: Its target antigen remains unknown. No base qualities exist here, and no much larger clone lies one base off it.

Sequences were obtained from PBMCs. The chain couples TRBV2 to TRBJ2-3; confidence is insufficient to name the D gene. The TCR was taken from a man between 18 and 29 years old in good health and CMV-seropositive. The CDR3 protein: CASTQRLSTDTQYF. The nucleotide sequence reads as follows: TGTGCCAGCACCCAAAGACTCAGCACAGATACGCAGTATTTT.